The 3 T cell receptor beta chains listed next were all sequenced from one sample in a study of blood T cell repertoires in COVID-19. Using immunoSEQ multiplex PCR, the repertoire was profiled, and TCRdb retains in-frame clones only, with some absent. The repertoire has about 200,000 clones, around 80% of them found once; the top ten carry 9.5% to 15%. The sample was peripheral blood. All receptors come from a human donor in a cohort sampled during active COVID-19.

Only one count was recorded for this clone. This chain joins TRBV7-9 and TRBJ1-1; D may be TRBD1 (6 bases). The V and J ends lost 3 bases and 4 bases respectively, with 12 bases between them. This CDR3 is 14 amino acids long. CDR1 is SEHNR, CDR2 FQNEAQ, per germline (reference sequence). CDR3 amino acids: CASSLRGTLTEAFF. The CDR3 DNA reads TGTGCCAGCAGCTTGAGGGGGACGCTCACTGAAGCTTTCTTT.

The chain employs TRBV11-3 and TRBJ1-1, with D possibly TRBD1 on 6 matching bases. Trimming took off 3 bases at V and 5 bases at J, with 16 bases between the two ends. The CDR3 extends over 15 amino acids. In germline, CDR1 is SGHNT, CDR2 YENEEA. The CDR3: CASSLGAPQGTEAFF. CDR3 nucleotide sequence: TGTGCCAGCAGCTTGGGGGCTCCCCAAGGAACTGAAGCTTTCTTT.

This clone was seen only once. The chain carries TRBV24-1 and TRBJ2-3; D uncertain. V lost 2 bases and J lost 2, with 13 bases in between. From germline, CDR1 is KGHDR and CDR2 SFDVKD. This CDR3 comprises 16 residues. Here the CDR3 DNA reads TGTGCCACCAGTGATTATCGCGGAAGCGTCACAGATACGCAGTATTTT. Translated, it gives CATSDYRGSVTDTQYF.